A single T cell receptor (beta chain) is shown here with its context. Its matching antigen is unknown. Libraries were prepared by immunoSEQ multiplex PCR; TCRdb keeps only in-frame clonotypes and omits some of them. Of 110,000 to 150,000 clones in the sample, over 80% were seen once. The record originates from a study of T cell responses to AZD1222 COVID-19 vaccine. Broader study findings: White British donors predominated, females outnumbered males, and clonal diversity was possibly underestimated.

The CDR3 extends over 14 amino acids. V lost 0 bases and J 7 bases, leaving 12 bases between the germline ends. Germline V lookup: CDR1 LNHDA, CDR2 SQIVND (reference sequence). The origin of this receptor is an adult who received the AZD1222 COVID-19 vaccine. The chain carries TRBV19 and TRBJ1-1; D not certain. The sequencing here drew on peripheral blood, taken 28 days after the second AZD1222 dose. The DNA of the CDR3 is TGTGCCAGTAGTATAGATCTATCCGGGGATGAAGCTTTCTTT. As protein: CASSIDLSGDEAFF.